These T cell receptor beta chains were read from a single sample in a study of cytomegalovirus exposure and HLA in healthy donors. Measured with immunoSEQ multiplex PCR; TCRdb has only the in-frame clones, and not every one. The data contain 150,000 or so clones, about nine tenths of them singletons. Material for sequencing was PBMCs. The receptors stem from a man younger than 35 in good health and CMV-seropositive. Both conserved end residues are part of each CDR3. Each record gives: D gene, V gene, clone size, J gene, CDR3 protein, CDR3 DNA. The D gene is left open where the match is weak. The size of a clone is reported for some rows only, either as once, few or many, or as a class for expanded clones.

-	TRBV11-3	once	TRBJ1-4	CALANPTEEKEEKLFF	TGTGCCCTTGCCAATCCGACAGAGGAGAAAGAAGAAAAACTGTTTTTT
-	TRBV6-6	-	TRBJ1-5	CASSPDRRNQPQHF	TGTGCCAGCAGCCCAGACAGGCGCAATCAGCCCCAGCATTTT
-	TRBV5-1	-	TRBJ2-3	CASNPPEPDTQYF	TGCGCCAGCAACCCCCCCGAGCCAGATACGCAGTATTTT
TRBD2	TRBV30	-	TRBJ2-3	CAWKRAGGTDTQYF	TGTGCCTGGAAAAGAGCGGGGGGCACAGATACGCAGTATTTT
TRBD2	TRBV2	many	TRBJ2-1	CATQLAGGYNEQFF	TGTGCCACCCAACTAGCGGGAGGCTACAATGAGCAGTTCTTC
TRBD2	TRBV7-3	-	TRBJ2-7	CASSPGTSPNEQYF	TGTGCCAGCAGCCCCGGGACTAGCCCCAACGAGCAGTACTTC
-	TRBV9	-	TRBJ1-2	CATAPSQVPRPYTF	TGTGCCACCGCTCCTTCTCAGGTGCCACGACCCTACACCTTC
TRBD1	TRBV9	-	TRBJ2-2	CASRRQGNTGELFF	TGTGCCAGCCGGAGACAGGGAAACACCGGGGAGCTGTTTTTT
-	TRBV19	-	TRBJ2-6	CASRGRGSSGANVLTF	TGTGCCAGTAGGGGACGGGGGTCCTCTGGGGCCAACGTCCTGACTTTC
-	TRBV2	-	TRBJ2-5	CARSSGYQETQYF	TGTGCCAGGTCATCGGGGTACCAAGAGACCCAGTACTTC
-	TRBV2	-	TRBJ2-7	CASLQDSLWYEQYF	TGTGCCAGCCTTCAGGACAGTCTTTGGTACGAGCAGTACTTC
-	TRBV22-1	-	TRBJ1-5	CPGSSSTGEQYSNQPQHF	TGTCCTGGGAGCTCTTCGACGGGGGAACAGTATAGCAATCAGCCCCAGCATTTT
TRBD2	TRBV2	-	TRBJ2-1	CASRGTGGADNEQFF	TGTGCCAGCAGGGGAACGGGGGGGGCAGATAATGAGCAGTTCTTC
TRBD1	TRBV6-1	-	TRBJ1-1	CASRDRGGVDTEAFF	TGTGCCAGCAGGGACAGGGGAGGGGTTGACACTGAAGCTTTCTTT
-	TRBV15	-	TRBJ2-5	CATSRDRPGHETQYF	TGTGCCACCAGCAGAGATCGGCCAGGGCACGAGACCCAGTACTTC
TRBD1	TRBV4-1	-	TRBJ2-3	CASSPPGQGVTDTQYF	TGCGCCAGCAGCCCACCGGGACAGGGTGTAACAGATACGCAGTATTTT
-	TRBV4-3	-	TRBJ1-2	CASSQERGAGYGYTF	TGCGCCAGCAGCCAAGAGCGGGGGGCGGGCTATGGCTACACCTTC
-	TRBV27	-	TRBJ2-3	CASSLSRRSPPYF	TGTGCCAGCAGTTTATCCCGCAGATCTCCCCCGTATTTT
-	TRBV7-2	-	TRBJ2-1	CASSRSGTHNEQFF	TGTGCCAGCAGCAGATCCGGGACTCACAATGAGCAGTTCTTC
TRBD1	TRBV10-3	-	TRBJ2-1	CAIILRDRESNNEQFF	TGTGCCATCATTCTTCGCGACAGGGAGTCCAACAATGAGCAGTTCTTC
-	TRBV27	-	TRBJ2-5	CASSLPLVETQYF	TGTGCCAGCAGTTTGCCCCTAGTAGAGACCCAGTACTTC
TRBD1	TRBV28	-	TRBJ1-1	CASSTRDSQYRFEAFF	TGTGCCAGCAGTACGCGGGACAGTCAATATCGGTTTGAAGCTTTCTTT
TRBD1	TRBV6-5	once	TRBJ1-5	CASSAGGGINQPQHF	TGTGCCAGCAGCGCAGGGGGCGGGATAAATCAGCCCCAGCATTTT
-	TRBV28	once	TRBJ1-4	CASSFGGFSEKLFF	TGTGCCAGCAGTTTCGGGGGTTTCAGTGAAAAACTGTTTTTT
-	TRBV9	-	TRBJ2-3	CASSVGLAQEGDTQYF	TGTGCCAGCAGCGTAGGGCTAGCCCAGGAGGGGGATACGCAGTATTTT
TRBD1	TRBV18	-	TRBJ2-7	CASSRGPGTGAGEQYF	TGTGCCAGCTCACGGGGTCCCGGGACAGGGGCGGGCGAGCAGTACTTC
TRBD2	TRBV9	-	TRBJ2-5	CASSVGTSGNHQETQYF	TGTGCCAGCAGCGTGGGGACTAGCGGGAACCACCAAGAGACCCAGTACTTC
-	TRBV29-1	-	TRBJ2-7	CSVARRDAYEQYF	TGCAGCGTTGCTAGGAGGGACGCGTACGAGCAGTACTTC
TRBD1	TRBV7-2	-	TRBJ2-7	CASSLPGTGTGEQYF	TGTGCCAGCAGCCTACCCGGGACAGGTACGGGGGAGCAGTACTTC
TRBD2	TRBV7-8	-	TRBJ2-7	CASSRNRLAGGVEQYF	TGTGCCAGCAGCCGAAACCGACTAGCGGGAGGGGTTGAGCAGTACTTC
-	TRBV1	-	TRBJ2-5	CTSSQEKWSRGRETQYF	TGCACCAGCAGCCAAGAAAAATGGTCCCGGGGTAGAGAGACCCAGTACTTC
-	TRBV10-3	-	TRBJ1-2	CAISESKGGVVAGYTF	TGTGCCATCAGTGAGTCGAAAGGGGGAGTGGTTGCTGGCTACACCTTC
TRBD2	TRBV19	once	TRBJ2-7	CASSIGIRLAGSEQYF	TGTGCCAGTAGTATAGGAATTCGGCTAGCGGGGAGCGAGCAGTACTTC
-	TRBV5-6	-	TRBJ2-5	CASSFTEETQYF	TGTGCCAGCAGCTTTACGGAAGAGACCCAGTACTTC
TRBD1	TRBV11-2	-	TRBJ1-2	CASSLGTGGFGYTF	TGTGCCAGCAGCTTAGGTACAGGGGGCTTTGGCTACACCTTC
TRBD2	TRBV28	-	TRBJ2-7	CASSRLAGGYEQYF	TGTGCCAGCAGTCGACTAGCGGGAGGTTACGAGCAGTACTTC
TRBD1	TRBV5-1	few	TRBJ1-1	CASSLGIQGDTEAFF	TGCGCCAGCAGCTTGGGGATACAGGGGGACACTGAAGCTTTCTTT
-	TRBV6-1	-	TRBJ1-5	CASSMWDKDQPQHF	TGTGCCAGCAGTATGTGGGACAAGGATCAGCCCCAGCATTTT